These 16 T cell receptor beta chains originate from one sample sequenced in a study of vaccination and CD4 T cells after COVID-19. Treatment: approximately 9-day PBMC culture with coronavirus spike peptide pools or control peptides (ViraFEST assay). Sequenced with the Oncomine TCR Beta short-read assay was DNA taken from cultured CD4+ T cells. Each CDR3 protein gets one entry after TCRdb re-called the PCR reads with MiXCR. The table has around 8,100 distinct CDR3 sequences, about two thirds seen once; the top ten hold about a sixth. Their cognate antigens are unknown. The sample was cultured CD4+ T cells from blood, taken after SARS-CoV-2 vaccination. The receptors were gathered from a human donor with COVID-19.

The gene calls are TRBV5-1 and TRBJ2-5; TRBD1 or TRBD2 may be the D gene (6 bases each). The CDR3 totals 15 residues. Deletions cut 1 base from V and 2 bases from J, with 12 bases between. The germline V gene has CDR1 SGHRS and CDR2 YFSETQ. This CDR3 is CASSLIGGGQETQYF. In nucleotides, the CDR3 is TGCGCCAGCAGCTTGATCGGAGGGGGGCAAGAGACCCAGTACTTC.

The chain employs TRBV7-2 and TRBJ1-2, with 8 bases lining up with TRBD1. After removal of 0 bases from V and 3 bases from J, the junction contained 6 bases not matched to a gene. The length of the CDR3 is 16 residues. CDR1 SGHTA and CDR2 FQGNSA come from the germline V gene. CDR3 protein: CASSLAGQGVDYGYTF. DNA of the CDR3: TGTGCCAGCAGCTTAGCAGGACAGGGAGTTGACTATGGCTACACCTTC.

A few counts support this clonotype. The chain combines TRBV20-1 with TRBJ2-7, with TRBD1 as a possible D gene (8 bases). The CDR3 runs to 14 residues. The V end lost 3 bases, the J end lost 2 bases, and 14 bases lay between the germline ends. The germline V gene encodes CDR1 DFQATT and CDR2 SNEGSKA (reference sequence). As DNA, the CDR3 is TGCAGTGCTAGGCCCACAGGGGGGGCCTACGAGCAGTACTTC. Protein: CSARPTGGAYEQYF.

The chain joins TRBV20-1 to TRBJ2-5; 10 nucleotides match TRBD2. CDR1 is DFQATT and CDR2 is SNEGSKA in the germline V gene (reference sequence). CDR3 length: 16 residues. V lost 0 bases and J lost 7; bases outside the gene matches: 11. The CDR3: CSARDKLSGGAGTQYF. For the CDR3, the DNA is TGCAGTGCTAGAGACAAGCTGAGCGGGGGGGCGGGGACCCAGTACTTC.

The rearrangement joins TRBV6-1 to TRBJ2-5; the match to TRBD2 covers 7 bases. V lost 6 bases and J lost 9; bases outside the gene matches: 4. CDR1 and CDR2 (germline): MNHNS, SASEGT. This CDR3 region has 11 residues. The CDR3 spells CASRREGAQYF. The CDR3 DNA reads TGTGCCAGCAGAAGGGAGGGCGCCCAGTACTTC.

Only a few counts were recorded for this clonotype. This chain uses TRBV27 with TRBJ1-2; no firm D call. The V end was cut by 6 bases, the J end by 4 bases, with 12 bases between. CDR1 and CDR2 from the germline V gene are MNHEY and SMNVEV (reference sequence). This CDR3 spans 13 amino acids. The DNA of the CDR3 is TGTGCCAGCAGCCCCGGGAGGGCCTATGGCTACACCTTC. This sequence encodes CASSPGRAYGYTF.

The chain is built from TRBV11-2 and TRBJ1-6; 8 bases match TRBD1. V lost 5 bases, J lost 8 bases, and 14 bases stayed unmatched. Germline CDR1 is SGHAT and CDR2 is FQNNGV. The CDR3 length is 17 residues. CDR3 in amino acids: CASSPIRDRGWDSPLHF. CDR3 nucleotides: TGTGCCAGCAGCCCCATCCGAGACAGGGGTTGGGATTCACCCCTCCACTTT.

This clonotype was seen a few times. The V gene is TRBV20-1, the J gene TRBJ1-2; 9 positions match TRBD1. V lost 3 bases, J lost 0 bases, and 8 bases stayed unmatched. Germline V gene lookup returns CDR1 DFQATT and CDR2 SNEGSKA (reference sequence). This CDR3 comprises 16 residues. The CDR3, as DNA: TGCAGTGCTAGGTACACGGGACAGGGAACTAACTATGGCTACACCTTC. Translating it yields CSARYTGQGTNYGYTF.

The rearrangement links TRBV10-3 to TRBJ2-3; 11 bases line up with TRBD2. Trimming cost V 6 bases and J 3 bases; bases outside gene matches: 2. Per the germline V gene, CDR1 is ENHRY and CDR2 is SYGVKD. CDR3 length: 14 amino acids. The CDR3 DNA is TGTGCCATCAGAAGACTAGCGGGGACAGATACGCAGTATTTT. Its translation is CAIRRLAGTDTQYF.

This clonotype is large (0.1 to 1%) in the sample. V is TRBV6-1 and J is TRBJ1-2, with D maybe TRBD1 (5 bases). Trimming left V 6 bases short and J 3 bases short, with 14 bases between. In germline, CDR1 is MNHNS, CDR2 SASEGT. The CDR3 sequence is 14 residues long. The CDR3 loop is CASSLRGDYYGYTF. CDR3 bases: TGTGCCAGCAGCCTCCGGGGCGATTACTATGGCTACACCTTC.

This clonotype occurred a few times. The V call is TRBV5-4, the J call TRBJ1-6; TRBD1 matches 7 bases. J was trimmed by 9 bases and V by 0 bases; bases with no gene match: 6. Germline values: CDR1 SGHNT, CDR2 YYREEE (reference sequence). The CDR3 loop spans 15 amino acids. The CDR3 nucleotides are TGTGCCAGCAGCTTGGGAGGGACAGATTTTTCACCCCTCCACTTT. Encoded protein: CASSLGGTDFSPLHF.

This clonotype was picked up one time. The chain joins TRBV30 to TRBJ2-7; D ambiguous. Germline CDR1 and CDR2: GTSNPN and SVGIG (reference sequence). V lost 2 bases and J lost 7, with 21 bases in between. The CDR3 length is 15 residues. Written as DNA, the CDR3 is TGTGCCTGGAGTAGAGTGGGGAAGTCAAGTGGAGAGCAGTACTTC. Translating it yields CAWSRVGKSSGEQYF.

The chain employs TRBV20-1 and TRBJ2-2; D call uncertain. The germline gives CDR1 DFQATT, CDR2 SNEGSKA (reference sequence). CDR3 length: 13 residues. The ends were cut back, 3 bases at V and 4 bases at J, with 9 bases in the middle. The CDR3 coding sequence is TGCAGTGCTAGCCCTTTTTCCACCGGGGAGCTGTTTTTT. Translated, it gives CSASPFSTGELFF.

The chain links TRBV5-5 to TRBJ1-2; D not resolved. Germline V gene data show CDR1 as SGHKS and CDR2 as YYEKEE (reference sequence). The CDR3 is made up of 15 amino acids. V was cut by 0 bases and J by 5 bases, with 14 bases left in between. The CDR3 here is CASSLELLGNYGYTF. CDR3 bases: TGTGCCAGCAGCTTGGAGCTTCTAGGCAATTATGGCTACACCTTC.

The CDR3: CASSAGGETQYF. DNA of the CDR3: TGCGCCAGCAGTGCAGGGGGAGAGACCCAGTACTTC. The chain is built from TRBV10-1 and TRBJ2-5, with 7 bases matching TRBD1. Germline V gene lookup returns CDR1 WNHNN and CDR2 SYGVQD (reference sequence). The CDR3 consists of 12 residues. V gave up 4 bases and J gave up 4 bases; unmatched junction bases: 0.

There are a few counts of this clonotype. The CDR3 protein is CASSRRGYQETQYF. The CDR3 DNA reads as TGTGCCAGCAGCCGGAGGGGGTACCAAGAGACCCAGTACTTC. The chain couples TRBV7-2 to TRBJ2-5; D may be TRBD1 or TRBD2 (6 bases each). CDR3 length equals 14 residues. The V end was cut by 5 bases, the J end by 0 bases, with 10 bases between. Germline CDR1 and CDR2: SGHTA and FQGNSA.